This TCR beta chain was captured in a study of blood T cell repertoires in COVID-19 (dated by TCRdb to about 2020). Some background on the complete study: Samples covering the acute and convalescent phases of COVID-19 were provided by collaborators in the United States, Italy and Spain. The material from the prospective study consisted of cDNA or gDNA derived from T cells, B-cell-depleted T cells, or PBMCs. Deeply sampled blood TCRbeta repertoires from subjects exposed to, actively infected with, or recovered from COVID-19 were included in the dataset. The repertoires were released in a freely available public database intended as a resource for research on the immune response to SARS-CoV-2. The samples were drawn from two sources: the first 160 participants of the ongoing ImmuneRACE study, and over 950 subjects contributed by 6 global collaborators. A de-identified subject ID, COVID-19 status, age in years and sex were almost always included in the sample metadata. Where HLA class I and class II types were available, the types were taken from metadata supplied by the sample provider, not from assay-based typing. What the work shows at the level of the full study, not this receptor alone: Clinical and demographic metadata were provided uncurated, with the amount varying by source and participant.

TCRbeta CDR3 regions were amplified from genomic DNA using the immunoSEQ Assay, a bias-controlled multiplex PCR. Turning to the authors' computational methods: The number of nucleated cells in each sample was estimated from the amplification of reference gene primers within the assay. To quantify the absolute abundance of each unique TCRbeta CDR3 rearrangement, sequence reads were collapsed and filtered. For each sample, productive Simpson clonality was calculated by taking the square root of Simpson's diversity index across productive rearrangements. In TCRdb, the immuneACCESS table is reduced to in-frame sequences with V and J assigned. These tables do not hold every clone; where another copy was compared, an unresolved V gene accounts for under half, and the others remain unexplained. That table gives V, J and clone size, and the DNA gave D and trimming. This sample holds around 330,000 clones; approximately 91% were observed only once. The ten largest clones take up 4.5% to 6.5% of the sample.

Enrolling through a virtual design, the prospective study's participants ranged in age from roughly 18 to 90 years and lived across about two dozen United States geographic areas. To assign participants to cohorts, the prospective study relied on clinical history that participants themselves reported in a screening survey and a study questionnaire. Recovered participants in ImmuneRACE Cohort 3 were defined by two consecutive negative NP/OP PCR tests, clearance by a healthcare professional, or resolution of symptoms. In the prospective study, whole blood, serum and a nasopharyngeal or oropharyngeal swab were collected from each participant by mobile phlebotomists. Prospective study participants could optionally give additional blood draws and questionnaires over an approximately 2-month period. Before DNA extraction, prospective study blood samples were shipped either frozen or at room temperature.

On this clone itself: No cognate antigen has been identified for it. No base-level quality is on record; no much larger clone is a single base apart.

CDR1 and CDR2 were assigned from the germline V gene as MNHEY and SVGAGI. The junction shows trimming of 2 bases on V and 11 bases on J, plus 21 bases between the germline ends. From cysteine to phenylalanine, the CDR3 is 15 amino acids long. Only CDR3 DNA remains: 45 bases, in frame from the first base. The sequence was obtained from a man in his fifties or sixties who had recovered from COVID-19. The specimen sequenced was PBMCs or T cells enriched from blood (not recorded which). The receptor chain draws on TRBV6-5 and TRBJ1-2; perhaps TRBD1 is the D gene, with 6 bases matching. The DNA sequence follows: TGTGCCAGCAGTTACGGCTATACAGGGACGGATTTTTACACCTTC. Translated, this gives CASSYGYTGTDFYTF.